A single sample is the source of the 30 T cell receptor beta chains below, sequenced in a study of T cell responses to AZD1222 COVID-19 vaccine. Produced via immunoSEQ multiplex PCR; TCRdb's table is partial and in-frame only. This table has some 140,000 clones, approximately 93% appearing once. The input for sequencing was peripheral blood, taken on day 0 of AZD1222 vaccination. The source of these receptors is an adult in good health.

The chain uses TRBV28 and TRBJ2-7; D is unresolved. CDR1 and CDR2 (germline): MDHEN, SYDVKM. Trimming removed 6 bases at V and 6 bases at J, with 12 bases between. CDR3 length equals 12 residues. The CDR3 loop is CASRVLNAEQYF. The CDR3 DNA sequence: TGTGCCAGCAGGGTCCTGAATGCCGAGCAGTACTTC.

The rearrangement joins TRBV14 to TRBJ2-1; the match to TRBD2 covers 9 bases. Germline V gene lookup returns CDR1 SGHDN and CDR2 FVKESK. With V trimmed by 0 bases and J by 5 bases, 8 bases remained unmatched. The CDR3 contains 17 residues. The CDR3 DNA follows: TGTGCCAGCAGCCAAGATTGGAGACTAGCGGCAAACAATGAGCAGTTCTTC. Protein product: CASSQDWRLAANNEQFF.

The rearrangement links TRBV2 to TRBJ1-5, with 8 bases fitting TRBD1. V lost 7 bases and J lost 5; bases outside the gene matches: 13. This CDR3 is built from 16 residues. Germline V gene sequence: CDR1 SNHLY, CDR2 FYNNEI. In DNA, the CDR3 is TGTGCCAGCACCAAGGGGGACAGGATTTATCATCAGCCCCAGCATTTT. This translates into CASTKGDRIYHQPQHF.

The V and J genes are TRBV29-1 and TRBJ1-1; D unresolved. Trimming left V 0 bases short and J 6 bases short, with 8 bases between. The length of the CDR3 is 12 residues. The germline gives CDR1 SQVTM, CDR2 ANQGSEA. Here the CDR3 reads CSVEDQAPEAFF. In DNA, the CDR3 is TGCAGCGTTGAAGACCAGGCGCCTGAAGCTTTCTTT.

In its sample, this clone was seen a few times. V is TRBV4-1 and J is TRBJ2-1, with 7 bases lining up with TRBD1. The CDR3 consists of 15 residues. After removal of 8 bases from V and 8 bases from J, the junction contained 15 bases not matched to a gene. The germline V gene has CDR1 MGHRA and CDR2 YSYEKL. The CDR3 DNA follows: TGCGCCAGCCGGGCGAATGACAGGGCTCGGGATGAGCAGTTCTTC. Translated, it gives CASRANDRARDEQFF.

This clone is a singleton in its sample. The rearrangement joins TRBV7-9 to TRBJ2-7; the match to TRBD1 covers 11 bases. The germline V gene encodes CDR1 SEHNR and CDR2 FQNEAQ (reference sequence). The V gene end was trimmed by 5 bases and the J gene end by 4 bases; junction bases not matched to a gene: 10. The CDR3 runs 16 residues. The CDR3, as DNA: TGTGCCAGCAGCCTGAGGAGAGGACAGGGGGCTTACGAGCAGTACTTC. Translation gives CASSLRRGQGAYEQYF.

V gene TRBV7-3 combines with J gene TRBJ1-5; no reliable D call. The CDR3 has 13 residues. From germline, CDR1 is SGHTA and CDR2 FQGTGA. V lost 1 base and J lost 7, with 8 bases in between. CDR3 in amino acids: CASSLIRGQPQHF. The CDR3 region has the DNA TGTGCCAGCAGCTTAATCCGGGGACAGCCCCAGCATTTT.

V and J are TRBV12-3 or TRBV12-4 and TRBJ1-1; D not resolved. V dropped 5 bases and J dropped 1 base, with 5 bases sitting between them. The CDR3 covers 12 residues. The CDR3 is CASSLKNTEAFF. DNA for the CDR3: TGTGCCAGCAGTCTCAAGAACACTGAAGCTTTCTTT.

The rearrangement uses TRBV4-2 and TRBJ1-1, with D possibly matching TRBD1 (5 bases). V was trimmed by 0 bases and J by 4 bases, leaving 12 bases between them. Germline loops: CDR1 LGHNA, CDR2 YNFKEQ. CDR3 length: 15 amino acids. As DNA, the CDR3 is TGTGCCAGCAGCCAAGATTCGGAGGGGCGCACTGAAGCTTTCTTT. It specifies CASSQDSEGRTEAFF.

The V call is TRBV2, the J call TRBJ1-5; 7 bases fit TRBD1. The CDR3 loop spans 15 amino acids. Germline trimming cut 5 bases from V and 0 bases from J; bases unmatched to any gene: 4. The V gene's germline CDR1 is SNHLY and CDR2 FYNNEI. As DNA, the CDR3 is TGTGCCAGCAGTTCCACAGGGGATAGCAATCAGCCCCAGCATTTT. It specifies CASSSTGDSNQPQHF.

V is TRBV14 and J is TRBJ2-1; the D is unclear. CDR1 SGHDN and CDR2 FVKESK come from the germline V gene. This CDR3 has 13 amino acids. Trimming removed 3 bases from V and 7 bases from J, with 10 bases in between. In DNA form, the CDR3 reads TGTGCCAGCAGCCAGGAAGATCTAAATGAGCAGTTCTTC. Amino acids: CASSQEDLNEQFF.

This clone appeared a single time. The rearrangement uses TRBV7-3 and TRBJ2-1, with 8 bases aligning to TRBD1. Losses at the gene ends were 6 bases for V and 0 bases for J; bases not matched to a gene: 7. The CDR3 runs to 16 residues. Germline V gives CDR1 SGHTA, CDR2 FQGTGA. In nucleotides, the CDR3 is TGTGCCAGCAGTGAACGGGACAGGACCTCCTACAATGAGCAGTTCTTC. This encodes CASSERDRTSYNEQFF.

In this sample, this clone turned up once. The gene calls are TRBV28 and TRBJ2-7; D is possibly TRBD1 (6 bases). This CDR3 comprises 15 residues. Trimming pared 6 bases from V and 4 bases from J, leaving 19 bases between. Germline V gene lookup returns CDR1 MDHEN and CDR2 SYDVKM. CDR3 in DNA: TGTGCCAGCAGCTCCCAACAGGGAAGGGGGTACGAGCAGTACTTC. This encodes CASSSQQGRGYEQYF.

The chain joins TRBV3-1 (or the pseudogene TRBV3-2) to TRBJ1-1; D ambiguous. V lost 0 bases to trimming and J lost 10 bases, with 18 bases between them. Germline V gene sequence: CDR1 LGHDT, CDR2 YNNKEL (reference sequence). The CDR3 runs 15 residues. The CDR3 region is CASSQDPGGWSTAFF. The CDR3 bases are TGTGCCAGCAGCCAAGACCCGGGAGGTTGGTCGACAGCTTTCTTT.

The genes are TRBV3-1 (or the pseudogene TRBV3-2) and TRBJ1-1, with TRBD1 matching over 7 bases. The junction had 6 bases not matched to a gene; V was cut back by 1 base and J by 1 base. CDR3 size: 16 residues. Germline CDR1 LGHDT, CDR2 YNNKEL (reference sequence). The CDR3 bases are TGTGCCAGCAGCCAAGGTACAGGGGCTGCGAACACTGAAGCTTTCTTT. It specifies CASSQGTGAANTEAFF.

The V and J genes are TRBV10-3 and TRBJ2-7, with D hard to call. CDR1 and CDR2 (germline): ENHRY, SYGVKD. Between the trimmed V and J ends, which lost 0 bases and 3 bases, there was a span of 9 bases. The CDR3 has 14 amino acids. DNA for the CDR3: TGTGCCATCAGTGAGTCCGGCAGAAACTACGAGCAGTACTTC. This gives the protein CAISESGRNYEQYF.

V is TRBV19 and J is TRBJ2-2; perhaps TRBD1 as D (5 bases). V dropped 4 bases and J dropped 1 base, with 13 bases sitting between them. Germline CDR1 and CDR2: LNHDA and SQIVND (reference sequence). The CDR3 is 16 residues long. The CDR3 loop is CASSTFRALNTGELFF. CDR3 DNA: TGTGCCAGTAGTACCTTCAGGGCCTTGAACACCGGGGAGCTGTTTTTT.

V and J are TRBV5-1 and TRBJ2-1, with 11 nucleotides matching TRBD1. V trimming: 1 base; J trimming: 7 bases; junction bases outside the gene matches: 4. This CDR3 is 15 amino acids long. The germline V gene has CDR1 SGHRS and CDR2 YFSETQ. The CDR3 bases are TGCGCCAGCAGCTTGCCCGGGACAGGGGGTAATGAGCAGTTCTTC. This sequence encodes CASSLPGTGGNEQFF. The variable domain in full, with the rest retrieved from reference TRBV5-1 and TRBJ2-1, is KAGVTQTPRYLIKTRGQQVTLSCSPISGHRSVSWYQQTPGQGLQFLFEYFSETQRNKGNFPGRFSGRQFSNSRSEMNVSTLELGDSALYLCASSLPGTGGNEQFFGPGTRLTVL.

The chain joins TRBV10-3 to TRBJ2-1, with D perhaps TRBD2 (5 bases). Looked up from germline, CDR1 is ENHRY and CDR2 is SYGVKD. The CDR3 runs 14 residues. The ends were cut back, 1 base at V and 7 bases at J, with 11 bases in the middle. CDR3 loop: CAISELGVGNEQFF. The DNA for the CDR3 is TGTGCCATCAGTGAGTTGGGAGTGGGAAATGAGCAGTTCTTC.

This CDR3 reads CASSESDGRGWDYTF. The CDR3 coding sequence is TGCGCCAGCAGTGAGTCGGATGGCAGGGGATGGGACTACACCTTC. The chain recombines TRBV10-2 with TRBJ1-2; D is perhaps TRBD1 (6 bases). The CDR3 runs to 15 residues. V lost 0 bases and J 10 bases, leaving 18 bases between the germline ends. Germline CDR1 reads WSHSY; CDR2 reads SAAADI.

The chain recombines TRBV7-9 with TRBJ2-7, with D tentatively TRBD2 (5 bases). V was trimmed by 5 bases and J by 4 bases, leaving 12 bases between them. This CDR3 is 13 amino acids long. The V gene's germline CDR1 is SEHNR and CDR2 FQNEAQ (reference sequence). Written as DNA, the CDR3 is TGTGCCAGCAGCCCCAAAACGGGATACGAGCAGTACTTC. Protein sequence: CASSPKTGYEQYF.

V and J are TRBV5-5 and TRBJ2-7; tentatively, D is TRBD1 or TRBD2 (7 bases each). The CDR3 is 15 residues long. Germline V gene sequence: CDR1 SGHKS, CDR2 YYEKEE (reference sequence). V lost 4 bases, J lost 2 bases, and 16 bases lay in between. The CDR3 sequence is CASSKAGGDTYEQYF. As DNA, the CDR3 is TGTGCCAGCAGCAAAGCAGGGGGGGATACCTACGAGCAGTACTTC.

The chain joins TRBV5-1 to TRBJ2-1; 14 positions match TRBD2. The trim removed 2 bases at V and 9 bases at J, leaving 1 base unmatched. The CDR3 has 14 residues. Germline V gene lookup returns CDR1 SGHRS and CDR2 YFSETQ. The CDR3 here is CASSLGLAGGEQFF. CDR3 nucleotides: TGCGCCAGCAGCTTAGGACTAGCGGGGGGTGAGCAGTTCTTC.

V is TRBV5-1 and J is TRBJ1-2; weak D call: TRBD1 (6 bases). V lost 0 bases to trimming and J lost 2 bases, with 8 bases between them. From germline, CDR1 is SGHRS and CDR2 YFSETQ. CDR3 length: 14 residues. CDR3 protein: CASSLAGQNYGYTF. DNA for the CDR3: TGCGCCAGCAGCTTGGCCGGACAGAACTATGGCTACACCTTC.

V usage is TRBV6-5 and J usage is TRBJ1-3; a possible D gene is TRBD1 (6 bases). Germline assignment: CDR1 MNHEY and CDR2 SVGAGI. Trimming removed 5 bases from V and 7 bases from J, with 15 bases in between. The CDR3 runs 14 residues. CDR3 region: CASSPASGGNTIYF. In DNA, the CDR3 is TGTGCCAGCAGTCCTGCCTCCGGGGGCAACACCATATATTTT.

This clone was detected only once. The genes are TRBV19 and TRBJ1-5; 9 positions agree with TRBD1. CDR3 length: 17 residues. Losses at the gene ends were 3 bases for V and 2 bases for J; bases not matched to a gene: 8. Germline values: CDR1 LNHDA, CDR2 SQIVND (reference sequence). The CDR3 sequence is CASSIGNRGPGNQPQHF. The CDR3 coding sequence is TGTGCCAGTAGTATTGGGAACAGGGGGCCAGGCAATCAGCCCCAGCATTTT.

The chain is built from TRBV28 and TRBJ1-1; D gene unclear. The ends were cut back, 3 bases at V and 0 bases at J, with 2 bases in the middle. This CDR3 region has 12 residues. CDR1 is MDHEN and CDR2 is SYDVKM in the germline V gene. The CDR3 sequence: CASSLVNTEAFF. CDR3 nucleotides: TGTGCCAGCAGTTTGGTGAACACTGAAGCTTTCTTT.

Only a few counts were recorded for this clone. The J gene is TRBJ2-1, the V gene TRBV5-1, with D perhaps TRBD1 or TRBD2 (5 bases each). CDR3 length: 16 residues. Germline V CDR1 and CDR2: SGHRS, YFSETQ. The V gene lost 4 bases and the J gene lost 6 bases, with 20 bases spanning the gap. The chain's CDR3 is CASSHGTLGGVNEQFF. The CDR3 DNA reads as TGCGCCAGCAGCCATGGGACCCTGGGTGGGGTCAATGAGCAGTTCTTC.

Notes on this clone: Other DNA sequences in this sample translate to the same CDR3. The chain has TRBV2 and TRBJ2-7; the D is unclear. With 6 bases removed from V and 4 bases from J, the gap between germline ends came to 4 bases. CDR3 size: 10 residues. Germline V gene data show CDR1 as SNHLY and CDR2 as FYNNEI. The CDR3 spells CASSGYEQYF. The CDR3 DNA is TGTGCCAGCAGCGGGTACGAGCAGTACTTC.

This sequence joins TRBV29-1 and TRBJ2-1; the match to TRBD1 covers 9 bases. Per germline, CDR1 SQVTM and CDR2 ANQGSEA. The CDR3 is 16 residues long. The V segment lost 2 bases and the J segment 3 bases; nucleotides outside the gene matches: 8. CDR3 protein: CSVELQDRGSYNEQFF. The CDR3 DNA reads TGCAGCGTTGAACTCCAGGACAGGGGAAGCTACAATGAGCAGTTCTTC.